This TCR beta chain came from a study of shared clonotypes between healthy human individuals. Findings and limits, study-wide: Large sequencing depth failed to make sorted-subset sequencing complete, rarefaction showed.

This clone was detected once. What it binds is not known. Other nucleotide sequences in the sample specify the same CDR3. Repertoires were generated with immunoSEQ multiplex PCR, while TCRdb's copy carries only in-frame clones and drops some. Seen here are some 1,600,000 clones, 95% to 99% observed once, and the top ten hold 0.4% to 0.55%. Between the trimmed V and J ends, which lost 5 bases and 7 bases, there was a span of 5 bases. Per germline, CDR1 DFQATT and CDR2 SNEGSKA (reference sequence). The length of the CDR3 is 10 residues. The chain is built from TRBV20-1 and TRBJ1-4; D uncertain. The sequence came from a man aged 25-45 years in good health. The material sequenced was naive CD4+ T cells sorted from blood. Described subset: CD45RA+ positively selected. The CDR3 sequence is CSARGEKLFF. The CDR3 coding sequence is TGCAGTGCTCGAGGTGAAAAACTGTTTTTT.